The T cell receptor (beta chain) described here comes from a study of cytomegalovirus exposure and HLA in healthy donors (TCRdb year 2017). Notes on the research overall: An earlier analysis of more than 550 of the donors reported approximately 260 Gb of sequence data and about 120 million unique TCR beta sequences obtained from some 200 million T cells. Besides the first cohort of around 670 subjects, a separate validation cohort made up of over 100 different subjects was used. Among the roughly 400 genotyped donors, approximately 81% belonged to the genetic ancestry cluster associated with self-reported Caucasian donors. In the later analysis, no new phenotypic data were used to find candidate immune exposures; instead, reliance was placed on TCR beta sequences and their occurrence across donors. Four or five DR-DQ haplotypes were treated as single units for association and clustering because of strong linkage in the cohort. The study aimed to test whether cataloging public T cell receptors could reveal signatures of past pathogen exposure. All discovery cohort repertoires had been generated on a single sequencing platform. The T cell repertoires of about 700 subjects were profiled by immunosequencing and related to cytomegalovirus serostatus. An early release that covered 500 to 800 HLA-typed donors contained approximately 290 gigabases of sequencing data and approximately 85 million unique TCR sequences. To predict cytomegalovirus infection status, the study combined high-throughput TCR immunosequencing, statistical association of individual TCRs with disease status, and machine learning. In a later genetic analysis, genome-wide SNP genotypes for about three fifths of the roughly 670 donors were used, and that subset was treated as a discovery cohort. Typing coverage differed by locus: A, B, C, DRB1 and DQB1 were typed in roughly 629-630 donors, DQA1 in 522, DPA1 in roughly 590, and DPB1 in approximately 450. Donor age, sex, ethnicity and CMV serostatus were compiled alongside the repertoire data. A later analysis re-examined previously published TCR beta repertoires from 500 to 700 donors and added high-resolution HLA genotyping to investigate patterns of TCR occurrence. Both class I and class II loci were covered by HLA typing, at four-digit resolution. On average, around 230,000 unique TCR beta nucleotide sequences were sequenced per donor among more than 350 genotyped donors of the cohort, with roughly 18% of those sequences being non-productive. In an earlier analysis of 500 to 650 of the donors, high-throughput TCR beta sequencing was used to judge whether each TCR beta V gene segment behaved as functional or pseudogenic.

The library was built by means of the immunoSEQ multiplex PCR assay. The multiplex PCR relied on a mix of 60 forward primers for TCR Vbeta segments and 13 reverse primers for TCR Jbeta segments. A multiplex PCR assay on genomic DNA amplified the CDR3 region of rearranged TCR beta genes. The Illumina HiSeq System was used to sequence the amplified TCR beta libraries as 87-base-pair reads. For the original study's pipeline: Across the 640 or so repertoires, a later analysis counted approximately 75 million unique TCR beta chains, 9 million to 14 million of which were shared by at least two donors. Raw reads were error-corrected and collapsed into unique sequences by a nearest-neighbor algorithm in which closely related sequences were merged to remove PCR and sequencing errors. V, D and J gene segments were assigned by aligning CDR3 sequences to IMGT reference sequences. For a sequence to be retained, a match of at least six nucleotides was required to both a V gene segment and a J gene segment. A rearrangement counted as productive if the CDR3 had no stop codons and remained in frame with V and J, and every other rearrangement counted as non-productive. CDR3 was defined by IMGT convention, running from the second conserved V-encoded cysteine to the conserved J-encoded phenylalanine. The earlier analysis of about 530 of the donors excluded any sequence lacking an unambiguous match to a single V gene segment. In an earlier analysis of some 590 of the donors, a V segment was called functional when productive rearrangements were above 56.7%, and segregating when the standard deviation between donors exceeded 5%. A statistical classification framework was built for diagnosing cytomegalovirus status from the catalog of TCR beta chain sequences. A later analysis assigned V and J genes by comparing TCR nucleotide sequences with IMGT/GENE-DB human TR gene sequences. The TCRdist pipeline was used in a later analysis to assign CDR3 sequences and most-parsimonious VDJ recombination scenarios. A later analysis defined each TCR beta chain by its CDR3 amino acid sequence plus V-gene family, and excluded reads lacking a unique V-gene family. In a later analysis, 450 to 600 highly shared, low-generation-probability nucleotide sequences were removed to address suspected cross-contamination and a sequencing artifact. A later analysis calculated a clonal expansion index for each public chain from normalized within-repertoire ranks of inferred template counts. In a later analysis, generation probabilities were computed with a VDJ recombination model fitted to out-of-frame rearrangements, and the resulting probabilities were checked against IGoR. A later analysis scored TCR-TCR, TCR-HLA and TCR-CMV co-occurrence with hypergeometric tests, applying a repertoire-size bias correction to TCR pairs. To estimate false discovery rates, a later analysis permuted the HLA or CMV assignments 20 times. In a later analysis, co-occurring TCRs were grouped using DBSCAN, and TCRdist sequence similarity was added for clustering within HLA-allele-positive subsets. Repertoires with fewer than 30,000 or more than 120,000 public chains, plus five repertoires with anomalous nucleotide sharing, were excluded from co-occurrence clustering. Held by TCRdb, this immuneACCESS table contains in-frame sequences only and omits some clones. Under half of the omission traces to an unresolved V gene where checked; the cause of the rest is unknown. That table gives V, J and clone size, and the DNA gave D and trimming. The sample table holds roughly 230,000 clones, of which roughly 91% were seen once. The top ten clonotypes cover around 1.7% of the sample.

This clone was observed once. The target of this receptor is not known. The input lacks base qualities; no much larger clone sits a single base away. The study at large found these results: Sequencing depth was assumed to be roughly uniform across donors in the presence/absence analyses, though that assumption may not hold. CMV serostatus was the only immune exposure information available for the cohort. The sequencing pipeline was judged likely to have produced a cluster of highly shared sequence variants as a technical artifact. A later analysis associated 15,000 or so TCR beta sequences with specific HLA alleles at a false discovery rate of 0.05. It was suggested by the authors that the approach could potentially be generalized to other disease states and immunological phenotypes. Because HLA typing was unavailable for some donors at each locus, only the typed subset was used in association tests. Broadly in line with IMGT annotations, most TCR beta V segments showed up in productive rearrangements about 90% or about 30% of the time in an earlier analysis of some 590 of the donors. The cohort was sequenced for TCR beta chains only, and without alpha or paired-chain data the features that could be detected were limited. The study listed 164 TCR beta chains as associated with cytomegalovirus. Several of the top co-occurrence clusters appeared to be linked to parvovirus B19, influenza, CMV and Epstein-Barr virus, according to a later analysis. In a later analysis, HLA-associated TCR beta chains were found to be more clonally expanded and to have lower generation probabilities than equally common non-associated chains. In a later genetic analysis, a missense DCLRE1C variant was associated with V-gene and J-gene trimming of TCR beta chains, and the association was replicated in an independent cohort. In a later analysis, TCR association rates were found to vary across HLA loci, with the most associated TCRs seen for DRB1 alleles and the fewest for HLA-C alleles. A later analysis found that most CMV-associated TCR beta chains appeared HLA-restricted, with HLA associations seemingly driven largely by CMV exposure. When HLA alleles, especially DR and DQ, strongly co-occurred, attributing TCR associations to individual alleles was difficult. The classifier was reported to diagnose cytomegalovirus status with high specificity and sensitivity in both the original and validation cohorts. Correlated functional status among segregating V segments might be attributable to linkage disequilibrium, but an unknown experimental factor could not be ruled out. The earlier analysis of some 540 of the donors excluded roughly 16 rarely observed V segments, including chromosome 9 orphons, because counts were too low. A further reported finding was that TCR beta sequences accurately predicted the HLA-A and HLA-B alleles for most subjects in the first cohort. A few of the identified cytomegalovirus-associated TCR beta chains were confirmed in vitro to be specific for cytomegalovirus antigens. While some public TCRs were present in many individuals, most TCR sequences turned up only very rarely across donors. According to a later genetic analysis, donors in an Asian-associated ancestry cluster had fewer N-insertions in productive TCRs than the approximately 670-donor mean.

The cohort was made up of 666 healthy bone marrow donors. At the time of sampling, all cohort members were nominally healthy, though unrecorded immune exposures were likely present. The donor tested CMV seronegative and was one of the 352 seronegative cohort members. Every donor gave a peripheral blood sample, and the peripheral blood mononuclear cells from that sample were used for TCR beta sequencing. The Qiagen DNeasy Blood Extraction Kit was used to extract genomic DNA from the blood cell samples. The sequence came from a girl aged 2-10 years in good health and CMV-seronegative. The sequenced sample was PBMCs.

The CDR3 protein: CASSFGRAGDEQFF. The base sequence is TGTGCCAGCAGTTTCGGGAGGGCCGGAGATGAGCAGTTCTTC. Rearrangement joined TRBV27 to TRBJ2-1, and TRBD2 aligns with 8 junction nucleotides. At the junction V is shortened by 3 bases and J by 8 bases; bases outside the gene matches: 6. The CDR3 starts with the cysteine, ends with the phenylalanine, and has 14 residues. The DNA shown is the 42-base CDR3, in frame from base 1. CDR1 and CDR2, per the germline V gene (reference sequence), are MNHEY and SMNVEV.